The 26 T cell receptor beta chains presented below share a single source sample, sequenced in a study of beta chain features in type 1 diabetes. Their antigens remain unidentified. Of the isolated RNA, all was reverse transcribed, and so the sequenced material was expressed TCRB transcripts. Using immunoSEQ multiplex PCR, the repertoire was profiled, and TCRdb retains in-frame clones only, with some absent. The table records about 150,000 clones, more than 10% of them present only once. Study-wide findings and caveats: All four CD4+ subsets from Type 1 diabetes patients carried moderately but significantly shorter TCRB CDR3s.

What was sequenced was central memory CD4+ T cells from blood. The receptors shown here come from a man between 18 and 29 years old with type 1 diabetes.

This clone was detected only a few times. J is TRBJ2-1 and V is TRBV7-7; possible D gene TRBD1, 7 bases. Trimming took 4 bases from V and 7 from J, leaving 14 bases between them. Germline V gene lookup returns CDR1 SSHAT and CDR2 FNYEAQ (reference sequence). The CDR3 contains 14 residues. CDR3 residues: CASSSFSGGNEQFF. For the CDR3, the DNA is TGTGCCAGCAGCTCCTTTTCAGGGGGGAATGAGCAGTTCTTC.

This clone showed up just a few times. This chain joins TRBV7-2 and TRBJ1-1, with 7 bases aligning to TRBD1. V gave up 5 bases and J gave up 0 bases; unmatched junction bases: 6. Germline V lookup: CDR1 SGHTA, CDR2 FQGNSA. The CDR3 sequence is 15 residues long. The CDR3 sequence: CASSRAGTVNTEAFF. In DNA form, the CDR3 reads TGTGCCAGCAGCCGCGCGGGGACAGTGAACACTGAAGCTTTCTTT.

Ten or more counts support this clone. This rearrangement joins TRBV6-1 to TRBJ1-1; D gene uncertain. The CDR3 runs to 13 residues. V shed 7 bases and J shed 1 base, with 10 bases lying between them. The germline V gene encodes CDR1 MNHNS and CDR2 SASEGT. For the CDR3, the DNA is TGTGCCAGCACCTTCGGGCAGAACACTGAAGCTTTCTTT. It is translated as CASTFGQNTEAFF.

This clone showed up just a few times. The V call is TRBV18, the J call TRBJ2-4; D gene ambiguous. The V end lost 0 bases, the J end lost 6 bases, and 6 bases lay between the germline ends. The CDR3 has 13 amino acids. CDR1 KGHSH and CDR2 LQKENI come from the germline V gene. CDR3 DNA sequence: TGTGCCAGCTCACCACCGCCGACAAACATTCAGTACTTC. It encodes CASSPPPTNIQYF.

In its sample, this clone was seen a few times. The rearrangement links TRBV30 to TRBJ1-6; D not certain. V lost 0 bases and J 6 bases, leaving 12 bases between the germline ends. The V gene's germline CDR1 is GTSNPN and CDR2 SVGIG (reference sequence). The CDR3 spans 15 residues. CDR3 in DNA: TGTGCCTGGAGTGTACTGGAGGCAGGTAATTCACCCCTCCACTTT. This gives the protein CAWSVLEAGNSPLHF.

The genes are TRBV20-1 and TRBJ2-7, with D unclear. Germline V CDR1 and CDR2: DFQATT, SNEGSKA (reference sequence). This CDR3 contains 11 residues. The V end lost 0 bases, the J end lost 7 bases, and 7 bases lay between the germline ends. CDR3 residues: CSARDSREQYF. CDR3 in DNA: TGCAGTGCTAGAGATTCAAGAGAGCAGTACTTC.

The J gene is TRBJ2-1, the V gene TRBV7-3, with 14 positions matching TRBD2. CDR1 is SGHTA, CDR2 FQGTGA, per germline. J was trimmed by 3 bases and V by 5 bases; bases with no gene match: 9. The CDR3 totals 18 residues. The CDR3 is CASSLEMGTSGSYNEQFF. For the CDR3, the DNA is TGTGCCAGCAGCCTAGAAATGGGGACTAGCGGGAGCTACAATGAGCAGTTCTTC.

This chain connects TRBV4-1 to TRBJ2-6; tentative D call: TRBD1 (6 bases). V lost 0 bases and J 0 bases, leaving 12 bases between the germline ends. This CDR3 contains 18 residues. The germline V gene encodes CDR1 MGHRA and CDR2 YSYEKL. CDR3 residues: CASSQDWARGSGANVLTF. For the CDR3, the DNA is TGCGCCAGCAGCCAAGATTGGGCCAGGGGCTCTGGGGCCAACGTCCTGACTTTC.

A few counts support this clone. The V and J genes are TRBV30 and TRBJ2-7; TRBD1 agrees at 9 bases. The germline V gene has CDR1 GTSNPN and CDR2 SVGIG (reference sequence). The ends lost 2 bases at V and 3 bases at J; junction bases unmatched: 5. This CDR3 spans 14 amino acids. Here the CDR3 reads CAWSSGQGFYEQYF. In DNA, the CDR3 is TGTGCCTGGAGTTCGGGACAGGGCTTCTACGAGCAGTACTTC.

The sample holds a few counts of this clone. The chain joins TRBV5-1 to TRBJ2-5, with D unclear. Germline CDR1 is SGHRS and CDR2 is YFSETQ. The CDR3 contains 13 residues. V was trimmed by 3 bases and J by 5 bases, leaving 11 bases between them. The CDR3 is CASSYIYGETQYF. The DNA for the CDR3 is TGCGCCAGCAGCTACATCTACGGGGAGACCCAGTACTTC.

This clone appeared a few times. The gene calls are TRBV7-9 and TRBJ2-1; 7 positions match TRBD2. The CDR3 has 16 residues. Per germline, CDR1 SEHNR and CDR2 FQNEAQ (reference sequence). V shed 5 bases, J shed 3 bases, and the junction held 10 bases outside the gene matches. The CDR3 sequence is CASSQDWRGNYNEQFF. CDR3 bases: TGTGCCAGCAGCCAAGATTGGCGGGGGAACTACAATGAGCAGTTCTTC. Variable domain in full (rest from reference TRBV7-9 and TRBJ2-1): DTGVSQNPRHKITKRGQNVTFRCDPISEHNRLYWYRQTLGQGPEFLTYFQNEAQLEKSRLLSDRFSAERPKGSFSTLEIQRTEQGDSAMYLCASSQDWRGNYNEQFFGPGTRLTVL.

The V gene is TRBV29-1, the J gene TRBJ1-3; no clear D. The V end lost 6 bases, the J end lost 9 bases, and 12 bases lay between the germline ends. Germline CDR1 SQVTM, CDR2 ANQGSEA. The CDR3 is 11 residues long. The CDR3 here is CSVPGEGTIYF. Written as DNA, the CDR3 is TGCAGCGTCCCCGGGGAGGGCACCATATATTTT.

The genes are TRBV6-6 and TRBJ1-4; perhaps TRBD1 as D (5 bases). The CDR3 totals 15 residues. V was clipped by 7 bases and J by 0 bases, with 12 bases between them. Germline V CDR1 and CDR2: MNHNY, SVGAGI (reference sequence). This CDR3 reads CASKGDSATNEKLFF. The CDR3 DNA sequence: TGTGCCAGCAAGGGTGACAGTGCAACTAATGAAAAACTGTTTTTT.

The V call is TRBV6-5, the J call TRBJ1-1; D gene uncertain. Trimming took off 0 bases at V and 0 bases at J, with 8 bases between the two ends. The V gene's germline CDR1 is MNHEY and CDR2 SVGAGI. There are 15 residues in the CDR3. DNA of the CDR3: TGTGCCAGCAGTTACTCGAAACAGCTGAACACTGAAGCTTTCTTT. Its translation: CASSYSKQLNTEAFF.

V usage is TRBV29-1 and J usage is TRBJ2-7, with no clear D. The CDR3 runs 12 residues. Trimming cost V 4 bases and J 2 bases, with 9 bases left between them. Germline CDR1 SQVTM, CDR2 ANQGSEA. CDR3 coding DNA: TGCAGCGTTGTTCCCAATGCCTACGAGCAGTACTTC. The encoded protein is CSVVPNAYEQYF.

The J gene is TRBJ1-1, the V gene TRBV5-1; D is ambiguous. Per germline, CDR1 SGHRS and CDR2 YFSETQ. This CDR3 contains 12 residues. V was clipped by 6 bases and J by 1 base, with 7 bases between them. CDR3 protein: CASNAKNTEAFF. The CDR3 nucleotides read TGCGCCAGCAACGCCAAGAACACTGAAGCTTTCTTT.

The chain uses TRBV9 and TRBJ1-2; TRBD1 agrees at 8 bases. The CDR3 contains 13 residues. J was trimmed by 13 bases and V by 2 bases; bases with no gene match: 10. Germline V gives CDR1 SGDLS, CDR2 YYNGEE. This CDR3 is CASSVPIDRGITF. The CDR3 DNA is TGTGCCAGCAGCGTGCCGATTGACAGGGGAATCACCTTC. Variable domain in full (rest from reference TRBV9 and TRBJ1-2): DSGVTQTPKHLITATGQRVTLRCSPRSGDLSVYWYQQSLDQGLQFLIQYYNGEERAKGNILERFSAQQFPDLHSELNLSSLELGDSALYFCASSVPIDRGITFGSGTRLTVV.

This clone was recorded a few times. V gene TRBV29-1 combines with J gene TRBJ1-5; D may be TRBD1 (6 bases). In germline, CDR1 is SQVTM, CDR2 ANQGSEA. This CDR3 is 13 amino acids long. V was clipped by 7 bases and J by 3 bases, with 13 bases between them. CDR3 in DNA: TGCAGCGCTACTTCGGGGGCCAATCAGCCCCAGCATTTT. It encodes CSATSGANQPQHF.

This CDR3 reads CAWRPGPSSGNTIYF. Here the CDR3 DNA reads TGTGCCTGGAGGCCGGGCCCCAGCTCTGGAAACACCATATATTTT. This sequence joins TRBV30 and TRBJ1-3; D is ambiguous. The CDR3 length is 15 residues. Trimming shortened V by 3 bases and J by 0 bases, and 12 bases separated the two germline ends. Germline V gene lookup returns CDR1 GTSNPN and CDR2 SVGIG (reference sequence).

V usage is TRBV5-1 and J usage is TRBJ2-7; no reliable D call. Trimming took off 4 bases at V and 3 bases at J, with 5 bases between the two ends. Germline V CDR1 and CDR2: SGHRS, YFSETQ. The CDR3 spans 11 residues. CDR3 sequence reads: CASSQDYEQYF. The CDR3 region has the DNA TGCGCCAGCAGCCAAGACTACGAGCAGTACTTC. The full variable domain, completed using reference TRBV5-1 and TRBJ2-7, is KAGVTQTPRYLIKTRGQQVTLSCSPISGHRSVSWYQQTPGQGLQFLFEYFSETQRNKGNFPGRFSGRQFSNSRSEMNVSTLELGDSALYLCASSQDYEQYFGPGTRLTVT.

Many counts were recorded for this clone. The J gene is TRBJ2-3, the V gene TRBV6-4; D gene unclear. V was shortened by 2 bases and J by 1 base, with 4 bases between the two germline ends. CDR1 and CDR2 (germline): MRHNA, SNTAGT. The CDR3 covers 13 residues. CDR3 protein: CASSDEGTDTQYF. CDR3 sequence (DNA): TGTGCCAGCAGTGACGAGGGCACAGATACGCAGTATTTT.

The sample holds a few counts of this clone. The V and J genes are TRBV5-1 and TRBJ2-5, with 8 bases matching TRBD2. Looked up from germline, CDR1 is SGHRS and CDR2 is YFSETQ. This CDR3 is 16 amino acids long. After removal of 5 bases from V and 0 bases from J, the junction contained 9 bases not matched to a gene. The CDR3 DNA follows: TGCGCCAGCAGAGCGACTGGCGGGGGGAACCAAGAGACCCAGTACTTC. Amino acid sequence: CASRATGGGNQETQYF.

The rearrangement uses TRBV4-1 and TRBJ2-7; D gene ambiguous. The length of the CDR3 is 13 residues. Germline V lookup: CDR1 MGHRA, CDR2 YSYEKL. V was shortened by 3 bases and J by 2 bases, with 8 bases between the two germline ends. CDR3 amino acids: CASSQGGTYEQYF. The CDR3 nucleotides are TGCGCCAGCAGCCAGGGCGGTACCTACGAGCAGTACTTC.

This clone was detected ten times or more. J is TRBJ2-1 and V is TRBV20-1; D unresolved. The CDR3 has 11 amino acids. The germline V gene encodes CDR1 DFQATT and CDR2 SNEGSKA (reference sequence). The V end lost 4 bases, the J end lost 4 bases, and 5 bases lay between the germline ends. CDR3 DNA: TGCAGTGCTAACCAGTACAATGAGCAGTTCTTC. Protein: CSANQYNEQFF.

This chain links TRBV29-1 with TRBJ2-1; D unclear. Trimming removed 7 bases from V and 6 bases from J, with 19 bases in between. The V gene's germline CDR1 is SQVTM and CDR2 ANQGSEA. The CDR3 length is 14 residues. The CDR3 coding sequence is TGCAGCGCTATCGAGACATTTGGGTCCAATGAGCAGTTCTTC. This encodes CSAIETFGSNEQFF.

This clone was observed a few times. The chain links TRBV6-1 to TRBJ1-2, with TRBD1 matching over 7 bases. The length of the CDR3 is 12 residues. From germline, CDR1 is MNHNS and CDR2 SASEGT. Trimming took 8 bases from V and 7 from J; bases not matched to a gene: 7. CDR3 nucleotide sequence: TGTGCCAGCTCTGGCAGGGGGATTGGCTACACCTTC. Its translation: CASSGRGIGYTF.